One TCR beta chain is described in this entry. It lacks a known antigen. No base qualities exist here, and no much larger clone lies one base off it. The sample is drawn from a study of blood T cell repertoires in COVID-19 (dated by TCRdb to 2019 to 2021). Study-level background: Samples covering the acute and convalescent phases of COVID-19 were provided by collaborators in the United States, Italy and Spain. The dataset comprised deeply sampled blood TCRbeta repertoires from subjects exposed to, actively infected with, or recovered from COVID-19. The repertoires were made available in a free public database intended to serve as a resource for research on the immune response to SARS-CoV-2. Samples were obtained from the ongoing ImmuneRACE study (first 160 participants) and from about 1,300 subjects provided by 6 global collaborators. Where available, HLA class I and class II types were obtained from metadata supplied by the sample provider rather than from assay-based typing. The sample metadata nearly always contained a de-identified subject ID, COVID-19 status, age in years and sex. The material from the prospective study consisted of cDNA or gDNA derived from T cells, B-cell-depleted T cells, or PBMCs. The full study reports these points: The amount of clinical and demographic metadata varied by source and participant and was provided uncurated.

CDR1 and CDR2, looked up from the germline V gene (reference sequence), are MNHEY and SMNVEV. The CDR3, cysteine through phenylalanine, is 15 amino acids long. The only DNA kept is the CDR3, 45 bases in frame from the first base. From V the trimming removes 3 bases and from J it removes 7 bases, while the gene matches leave 8 bases of the junction unaccounted for. Collaborating institutions collected whole blood in K2EDTA tubes following their own protocols. For TCRbeta analysis, collaborators shipped samples as frozen whole blood, isolated PBMCs, or DNA extracted from either of those sample types. TCRbeta CDR3 regions were amplified from genomic DNA using the immunoSEQ Assay, a bias-controlled multiplex PCR. On the study's bioinformatics: The number of nucleated cells in each sample was estimated by amplification of reference gene primers within the assay. To quantify the absolute abundance of each unique TCRbeta CDR3 rearrangement, sequence reads were collapsed and filtered. For each sample, productive Simpson clonality was calculated as the square root of Simpson's diversity index across productive rearrangements. TCRdb retrieved this table from immuneACCESS and kept in-frame rearrangements only. Not all clones are present; in checked studies, unresolved V genes account for under half, and no reason is known for the remainder. That table supplies the V and J calls and clone size; D and trimming were determined from the DNA. The sample has under 250,000 clones on record, more than 65% of them singletons. More than 9% of the sample comes from the top ten.

The specimen sequenced was peripheral blood. The chain is encoded by TRBV27 joined to TRBJ1-1, and 10 junctional nucleotides match TRBD1. The clonotype originates from a man aged 50 to 59 with active or convalescent COVID-19. Here is the DNA: TGTGCCAGCAGTTTCGGGACAGGGGTGGATAATGAAGCTTTCTTT. This encodes CASSFGTGVDNEAFF.